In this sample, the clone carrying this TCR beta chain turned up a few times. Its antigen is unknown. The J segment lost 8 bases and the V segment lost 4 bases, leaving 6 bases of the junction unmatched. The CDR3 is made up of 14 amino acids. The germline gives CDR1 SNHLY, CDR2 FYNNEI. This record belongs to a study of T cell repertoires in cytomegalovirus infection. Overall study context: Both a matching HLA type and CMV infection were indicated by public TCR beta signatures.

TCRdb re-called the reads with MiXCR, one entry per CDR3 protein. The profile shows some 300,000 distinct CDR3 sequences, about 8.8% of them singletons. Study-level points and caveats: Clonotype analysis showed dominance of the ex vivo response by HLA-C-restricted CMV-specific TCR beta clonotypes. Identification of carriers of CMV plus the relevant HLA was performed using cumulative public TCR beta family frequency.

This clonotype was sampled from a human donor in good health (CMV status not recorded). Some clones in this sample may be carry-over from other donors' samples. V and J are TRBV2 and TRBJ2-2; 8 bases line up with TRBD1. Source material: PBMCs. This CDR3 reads CASSVGRGLGELFF. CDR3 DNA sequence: TGTGCCAGCAGTGTGGGCAGGGGGCTAGGGGAGCTGTTTTTT. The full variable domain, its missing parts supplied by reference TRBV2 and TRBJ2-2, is EPEVTQTPSHQVTQMGQEVILRCVPISNHLYFYWYRQILGQKVEFLVSFYNNEISEKSEIFDDQFSVERPDGSNFTLKIRSTKLEDSAMYFCASSVGRGLGELFFGEGSRLTVL.